The next 2 T cell receptor beta chains were all read from a single sample in a study of blood T cells in healthy people across ages. Sample-barcoded 5' priming and a J-beta primer mix drove a second PCR of roughly 6 to 12 cycles. TCRdb used MiXCR to reprocess the 5' RACE reads, holding one entry per CDR3 protein. There are fewer than 800,000 distinct CDR3 sequences in the sample; 32% occur only once, and 15% to 17% lies in the top ten. The sample taken for sequencing was blood. Every receptor here comes from a woman older than 75 in good health.

This clonotype was seen many times. The rearrangement uses TRBV5-1 and TRBJ1-2; a weak D match, TRBD1 (5 bases). The CDR3 has 15 residues. Germline V lookup: CDR1 SGHRS, CDR2 YFSETQ. Trimming took 0 bases from V and 3 from J, leaving 12 bases between them. CDR3 sequence reads: CASSLVPGSYYGYTF. The CDR3 nucleotides read TGCGCCAGCAGCTTGGTTCCAGGGAGCTACTATGGCTACACCTTC.

Only a few counts were recorded for this clonotype. The chain couples TRBV6-1 to TRBJ1-5, with D unresolved. Trimming removed 1 base from V and 2 bases from J, with 15 bases in between. In germline, CDR1 is MNHNS, CDR2 SASEGT. The CDR3 extends over 17 amino acids. The CDR3 protein is CASSEEMAQQGNQPQHF. CDR3 sequence (DNA): TGTGCCAGCAGTGAAGAAATGGCCCAGCAAGGCAATCAGCCCCAGCATTTT.